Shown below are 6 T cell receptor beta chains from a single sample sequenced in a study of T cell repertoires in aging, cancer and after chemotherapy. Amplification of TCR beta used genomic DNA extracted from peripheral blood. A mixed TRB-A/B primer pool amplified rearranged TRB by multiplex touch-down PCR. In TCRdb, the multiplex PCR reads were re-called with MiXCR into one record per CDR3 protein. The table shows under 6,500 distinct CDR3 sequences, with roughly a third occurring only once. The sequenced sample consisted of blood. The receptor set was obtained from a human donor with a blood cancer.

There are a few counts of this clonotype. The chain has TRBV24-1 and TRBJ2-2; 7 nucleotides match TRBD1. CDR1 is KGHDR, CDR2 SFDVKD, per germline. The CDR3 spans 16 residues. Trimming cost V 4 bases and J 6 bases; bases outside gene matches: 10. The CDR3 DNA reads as TGTGCCACCAGTGACACGGGACAGTGGGGCGCCGGGGAGCTGTTTTTT. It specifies CATSDTGQWGAGELFF.

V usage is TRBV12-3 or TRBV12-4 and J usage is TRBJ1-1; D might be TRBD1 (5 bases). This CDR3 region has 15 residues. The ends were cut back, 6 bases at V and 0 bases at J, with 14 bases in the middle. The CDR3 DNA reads TGTGCCAGCAGATCGGGGTACAGGATGAACACTGAAGCTTTCTTT. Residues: CASRSGYRMNTEAFF.

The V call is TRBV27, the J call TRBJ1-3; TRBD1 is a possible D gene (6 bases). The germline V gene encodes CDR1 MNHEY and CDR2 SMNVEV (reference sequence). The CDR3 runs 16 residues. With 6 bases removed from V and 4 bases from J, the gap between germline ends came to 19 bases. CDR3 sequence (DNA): TGTGCCAGCAGCCCCGGCCAGTTCAGGGGCGGAAACACCATATATTTT. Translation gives CASSPGQFRGGNTIYF.

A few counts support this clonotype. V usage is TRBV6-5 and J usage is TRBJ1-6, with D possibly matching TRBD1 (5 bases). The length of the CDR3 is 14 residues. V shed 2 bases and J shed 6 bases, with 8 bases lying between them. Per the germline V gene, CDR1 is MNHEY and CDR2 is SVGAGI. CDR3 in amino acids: CASSYDRANSPLHF. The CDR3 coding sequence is TGTGCCAGCAGTTACGACAGAGCTAATTCACCCCTCCACTTT.

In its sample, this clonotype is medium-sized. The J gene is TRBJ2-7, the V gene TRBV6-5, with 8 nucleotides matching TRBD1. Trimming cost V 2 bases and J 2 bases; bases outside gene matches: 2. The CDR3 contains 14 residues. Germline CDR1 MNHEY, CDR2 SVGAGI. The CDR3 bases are TGTGCCAGCAGTTACGACAGGGGTCCCTACGAGCAGTACTTC. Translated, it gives CASSYDRGPYEQYF.

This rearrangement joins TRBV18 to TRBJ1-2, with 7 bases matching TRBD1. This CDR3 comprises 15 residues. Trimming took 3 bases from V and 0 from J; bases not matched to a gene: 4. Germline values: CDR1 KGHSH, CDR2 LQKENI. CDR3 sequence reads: CASSPYRGANYGYTF. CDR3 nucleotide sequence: TGTGCCAGCTCACCTTACAGGGGAGCTAACTATGGCTACACCTTC. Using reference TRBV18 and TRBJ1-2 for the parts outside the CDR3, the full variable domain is NAGVMQNPRHLVRRRGQEARLRCSPMKGHSHVYWYRQLPEEGLKFMVYLQKENIIDESGMPKERFSAEFPKEGPSILRIQQVVRGDSAAYFCASSPYRGANYGYTFGSGTRLTVV.